This T cell receptor beta chain was identified in a study of CD8+ T cells in alopecia areata (dated 2018 in TCRdb). Notes on the research overall: Treated patients were enrolled in an open-label pilot trial of oral tofacitinib, 5 to 10 mg twice daily, for moderate-to-severe alopecia areata. RNA came from the PAXgene miRNA kit for fixed scalp, the miRNeasy kit for PBMCs, and the RNeasy kit for mouse skin. The study used high-throughput TCRbeta sequencing to examine T cell clonal expansion in alopecia areata, in both the C3H/HeJ mouse model and human patients. Patients on tofacitinib were biopsied at baseline and after 4 and 24 weeks of treatment, and several of the patients also had a later scalp biopsy. Scalp tissue and sorted CD4+ and CD8+ peripheral blood T cells from patchy and totalis/universalis alopecia areata patients and from healthy controls were covered by human TCRbeta sequencing. For the treated patients, the SALT score, which quantifies what percentage of scalp surface area is affected, served as the measure of disease severity. TCRbeta CDR3 regions were amplified by immunoSEQ multiplex PCR with 35 Vbeta forward and 13 Jbeta reverse primers. Scalp clonality was compared across normal scalp (n=4), patchy alopecia areata scalp (n=8), and alopecia totalis/universalis scalp (n=8). Patients stayed on tofacitinib for 6 to 18 months and then had 6 months of follow-up off drug so that delayed response and recurrence could be assessed.

Libraries were prepared through the immunoSEQ multiplex PCR assay. RNA was extracted from all samples and reverse transcribed into cDNA as template for TCR sequencing. First-strand cDNA was synthesized using SuperScript III with a 2:1 mix of oligo-dT and random hexamers. Amplification bias was assessed with a synthetic immune receptor repertoire, and residual bias was removed computationally. Processing in the source paper ran as follows. Raw reads were preprocessed for error removal, and CDR3 was defined according to IMGT conventions as running from the conserved cysteine to phenylalanine. Clonality was computed by normalizing Shannon entropy by log2 of the number of productive unique TCRs and subtracting the result from 1. Whether each scalp clone was CD4 or CD8 was inferred by checking scalp TCRbeta sequences against the CD4 and CD8 repertoires from sorted blood. The source is immuneACCESS, and TCRdb retained only in-frame sequences with V and J called. Part of the clones is not carried over; for the studies checked, unresolved V genes explain less than half of this, and the remainder is unexplained. The D gene and trimming were derived from the DNA, and the V and J assignments and clone size from that table. The sample table lists some 100,000 clones, about 61% of them with a count of one. Just under 30% of the sample rests with the top ten.

What the time point label conveys for this sample: more than 3 weeks on oral tofacitinib. This specimen's treatment or condition label, per the study, means: oral pan-JAK inhibitor, 5-10 mg twice daily. From alopecia areata patients, peripheral blood was collected along with lesional scalp punch biopsies. PBMCs were separated by density centrifugation and stained for CD3, CD4 and CD8, after which CD4+ and CD8+ T cells were sorted on a FACSAria. V loses 3 bases of germline sequence and J loses 1 base, and the interval between the two ends is 7 bases. Including cysteine and phenylalanine, the CDR3 has 13 amino acids. Left in the record is the CDR3 DNA by itself, 39 bases read in frame from the first base. Reading the germline V gene gives CDR1 SGHDT and CDR2 YYEEEE. This clone was picked up a small number of times. Its antigen target is currently unknown. Base-call qualities are not available, and no considerably larger clone is one nucleotide away.

The full study reports these points: Many expanded lesional clones persisted in scalp and blood during tofacitinib treatment, which may partly explain relapse after stopping treatment. Shared TCR sequences between patients were less evident than in mice, which may be partly attributable to HLA diversity in the patient population. Because the treated cohort was small and included a single nonresponder, larger studies are needed to assess links between baseline CD8+ expansion and response. Higher clonality and more expanded CD8+ clones were observed in lesional scalp than in normal scalp, particularly in alopecia totalis/universalis, a finding suggestive of antigenic drive. Unlike mouse skin, which is dominated by gammadelta T cells, normal human skin has resident alphabeta T cells that are also sequenced, and this complicates analysis of the scalp TCR repertoire. With tofacitinib, both scalp clonality and the number of expanded CD8+ clones among the top 100 scalp clones went down significantly.

The chain couples TRBV5-6 to TRBJ1-1; D gene: possibly TRBD1, on 6 matching bases. The TCR originated in a human donor with alopecia areata. The sample consisted of CD8+ T cells sorted from blood, taken at week 4, from a patient treated with tofacitinib. The DNA is as follows: TGTGCCAGCAGCTGGGGACAGAACACTGAAGCTTTCTTT. Translated, it reads CASSWGQNTEAFF.